The T cell receptor (beta chain) described here comes from a study of T-cell reconstitution after alpha-beta-depleted transplantation in children. A note on this clonotype: Its antigen remains unidentified.

General observations from the study: Among T cells one year after transplant, newly produced cells accounted for most counts and diversity. From surviving recipient T cells and thymic progenitors came the high day-60 TCRbeta diversity observed in some patients. Expanded graft clones numbering several hundred reportedly gave rise to alpha-beta T cells about two months after transplant.

TCRbeta library construction was performed incorporating unique molecular identifiers. MiXCR, applied by TCRdb to the PCR reads, yields one record per CDR3 protein. Counted here are around 120,000 distinct CDR3 sequences, 23% occurring once; the ten biggest clones make up 10%. Trimming shortened V by 5 bases and J by 6 bases, and 11 bases separated the two germline ends. CDR1 MNHEY and CDR2 SVGEGT come from the germline V gene. The CDR3 totals 13 residues. This specimen consisted of PBMCs, mostly from graft donor cells, obtained 180 days after TCRalphabeta/CD19-depleted stem cell transplant. The origin of this receptor is a male patient aged 2 to 10 who had a stem cell transplant for chronic granulomatous disease, so the T cells may come from the graft donor. The chain combines TRBV6-2 or TRBV6-3 with TRBJ2-1, with D possibly TRBD1 on 6 matching bases. CDR3 in amino acids: CASSTQGPNEQFF. In nucleotides, the CDR3 is TGTGCCAGCAGTACACAGGGCCCCAATGAGCAGTTCTTC.